The 9 T cell receptor beta chains reported below all come from one sample, sequenced in a study of blood T cell repertoires in COVID-19. Measured with immunoSEQ multiplex PCR; TCRdb has only the in-frame clones, and not every one. The table records under 550,000 clones, about 87% of them present only once. Material: peripheral blood. Receptors were obtained from a man aged 18 to 35 with COVID-19, enrolled during active disease.

The rearrangement links TRBV4-1 to TRBJ1-4; D is perhaps TRBD1 (5 bases). The CDR3 totals 15 residues. CDR1 MGHRA and CDR2 YSYEKL come from the germline V gene. The germline V and J ends were trimmed by 1 base and 4 bases, with 10 bases remaining between them. CDR3 residues: CASSQGDSNNEKLFF. The CDR3 region has the DNA TGCGCCAGCAGCCAAGGTGACAGCAATAATGAAAAACTGTTTTTT.

A note on this clone: Other DNA sequences of this sample code for an identical CDR3. V gene TRBV18 combines with J gene TRBJ2-5, with a tentative D call TRBD2 (6 bases). The V end was cut by 3 bases, the J end by 3 bases, with 8 bases between. Per the germline V gene, CDR1 is KGHSH and CDR2 is LQKENI. This CDR3 is 13 amino acids long. CDR3 protein: CASSPGLKETQYF. CDR3 DNA sequence: TGTGCCAGCTCACCCGGACTAAAAGAGACCCAGTACTTC.

In DNA, the CDR3 is TGTGCCAGCAGCGGTACAGGGACGAGGTTGGATTCACCCCTCCACTTT. Translated: CASSGTGTRLDSPLHF. This sequence joins TRBV11-2 and TRBJ1-6; D may be TRBD1 (6 bases). The CDR3 totals 16 residues. Germline V gene sequence: CDR1 SGHAT, CDR2 FQNNGV. Trimming stripped 5 bases from V and 8 bases from J, with 19 bases between.

V usage is TRBV12-5 and J usage is TRBJ2-3; D is possibly TRBD1 (7 bases). With 3 bases removed from V and 6 bases from J, the gap between germline ends came to 10 bases. This CDR3 contains 13 residues. Germline CDR1 reads LGHNT; CDR2 reads FRNRAP. The DNA of the CDR3 is TGTGCTAGTGGTTTCAGGGGGGCGGATACGCAGTATTTT. This gives the protein CASGFRGADTQYF.

The chain employs TRBV19 and TRBJ2-7; 12 positions agree with TRBD2. Germline loops: CDR1 LNHDA, CDR2 SQIVND (reference sequence). The length of the CDR3 is 19 residues. J was trimmed by 4 bases and V by 5 bases; bases with no gene match: 18. CDR3 nucleotide sequence: TGTGCCAGTAGTCCCCTTAGACGACTAGCGGGAGAGCCCCGTTACGAGCAGTACTTC. Translated: CASSPLRRLAGEPRYEQYF.

This clone was found once. V is TRBV2 and J is TRBJ2-1, with D possibly being TRBD1 (5 bases). Trimming took off 7 bases at V and 10 bases at J, with 20 bases between the two ends. The germline CDR1 and CDR2 sequences are SNHLY and FYNNEI. The CDR3 length is 14 residues. CDR3 sequence: CASIVGHLGMEQFF. The CDR3 region has the DNA TGTGCCAGCATCGTAGGACACCTTGGGATGGAGCAGTTCTTC.

V and J are TRBV12-3 or TRBV12-4 and TRBJ1-1; D is perhaps TRBD1 (6 bases). The CDR3 spans 12 residues. The ends were cut back, 6 bases at V and 8 bases at J, with 13 bases in the middle. The CDR3 DNA follows: TGTGCCAGCAGCTACAGGGTGGACGAAGCTTTCTTT. It yields the protein CASSYRVDEAFF.

The CDR3 DNA follows: TGCGCCAGCAGCTTGTCGGGACAGGTTTCCTACGAGCAGTACTTC. Translation gives CASSLSGQVSYEQYF. The chain is built from TRBV5-1 and TRBJ2-7; 8 bases are shared with TRBD1. V was clipped by 1 base and J by 1 base; unmatched bases: 4. The CDR3 runs to 15 residues. The germline CDR1 and CDR2 sequences are SGHRS and YFSETQ.

This chain links TRBV5-5 with TRBJ2-7; no definite D call. V shed 0 bases and J shed 8 bases, with 9 bases lying between them. Germline CDR1 and CDR2: SGHKS and YYEKEE (reference sequence). The CDR3 length is 12 residues. CDR3 sequence reads: CASSLVESQQYF. The CDR3 DNA follows: TGTGCCAGCAGCTTGGTGGAGTCTCAGCAGTACTTC.